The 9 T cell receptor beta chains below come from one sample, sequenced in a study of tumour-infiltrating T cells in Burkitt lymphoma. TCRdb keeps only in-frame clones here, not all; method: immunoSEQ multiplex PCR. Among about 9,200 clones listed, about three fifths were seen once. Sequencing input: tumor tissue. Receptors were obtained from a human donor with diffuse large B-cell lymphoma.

Written as DNA, the CDR3 is TGTGCCAGCAGCTTAGGGAACCCGGGGAAGACCCAGTACTTC. Translated, it gives CASSLGNPGKTQYF. The genes are TRBV7-9 and TRBJ2-5; D may be TRBD2 (5 bases). The V gene's germline CDR1 is SEHNR and CDR2 FQNEAQ (reference sequence). The CDR3 consists of 14 residues. Trimming took 1 base from V and 6 from J, leaving 12 bases between them.

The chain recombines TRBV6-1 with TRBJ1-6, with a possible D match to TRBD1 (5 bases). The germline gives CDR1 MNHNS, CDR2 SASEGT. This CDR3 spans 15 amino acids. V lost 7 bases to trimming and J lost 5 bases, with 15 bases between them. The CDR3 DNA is TGTGCCAGCACCTTCAGACAGACTAATAATTCACCCCTCCACTTT. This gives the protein CASTFRQTNNSPLHF.

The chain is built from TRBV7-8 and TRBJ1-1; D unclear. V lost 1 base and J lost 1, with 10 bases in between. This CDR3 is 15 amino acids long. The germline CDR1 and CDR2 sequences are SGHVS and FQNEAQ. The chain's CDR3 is CASSLVWGRNTEAFF. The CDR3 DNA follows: TGTGCCAGCAGCTTAGTATGGGGAAGGAACACTGAAGCTTTCTTT.

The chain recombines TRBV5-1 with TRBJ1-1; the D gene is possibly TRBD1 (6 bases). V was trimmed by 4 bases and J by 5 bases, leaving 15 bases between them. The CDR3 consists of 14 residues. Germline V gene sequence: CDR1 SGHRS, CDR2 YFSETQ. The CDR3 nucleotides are TGCGCCAGCAGCCCGACAGGTGGCGGGACTGAAGCTTTCTTT. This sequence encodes CASSPTGGGTEAFF.

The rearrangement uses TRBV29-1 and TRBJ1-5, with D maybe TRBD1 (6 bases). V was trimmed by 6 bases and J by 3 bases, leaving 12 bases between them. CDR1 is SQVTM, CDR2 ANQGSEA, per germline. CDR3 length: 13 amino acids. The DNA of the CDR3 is TGCAGCGTCCAGGGGATGCCCAATCAGCCCCAGCATTTT. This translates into CSVQGMPNQPQHF. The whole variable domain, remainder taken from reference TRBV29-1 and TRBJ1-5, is SAVISQKPSRDICQRGTSLTIQCQVDSQVTMMFWYRQQPGQSLTLIATANQGSEATYESGFVIDKFPISRPNLTFSTLTVSNMSPEDSSIYLCSVQGMPNQPQHFGDGTRLSIL.

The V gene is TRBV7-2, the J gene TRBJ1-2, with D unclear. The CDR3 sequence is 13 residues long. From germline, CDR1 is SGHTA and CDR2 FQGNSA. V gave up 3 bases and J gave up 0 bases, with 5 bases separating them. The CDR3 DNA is TGTGCCAGCAGCTTCTACACTAACTATGGCTACACCTTC. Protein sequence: CASSFYTNYGYTF.

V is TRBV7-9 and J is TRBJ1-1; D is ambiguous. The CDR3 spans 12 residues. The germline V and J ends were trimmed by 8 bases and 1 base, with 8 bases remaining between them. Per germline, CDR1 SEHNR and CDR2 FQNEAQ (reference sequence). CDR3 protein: CASGVGNTEAFF. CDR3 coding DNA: TGTGCCAGCGGAGTCGGGAACACTGAAGCTTTCTTT. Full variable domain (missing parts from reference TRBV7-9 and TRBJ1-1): DTGVSQNPRHKITKRGQNVTFRCDPISEHNRLYWYRQTLGQGPEFLTYFQNEAQLEKSRLLSDRFSAERPKGSFSTLEIQRTEQGDSAMYLCASGVGNTEAFFGQGTRLTVV.

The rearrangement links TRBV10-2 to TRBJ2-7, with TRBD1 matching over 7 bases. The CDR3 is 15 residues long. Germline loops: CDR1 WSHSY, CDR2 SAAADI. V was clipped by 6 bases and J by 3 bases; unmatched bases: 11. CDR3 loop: CASSGDSPSLYEQYF. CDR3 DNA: TGCGCCAGCAGCGGGGACAGCCCATCCCTCTACGAGCAGTACTTC.

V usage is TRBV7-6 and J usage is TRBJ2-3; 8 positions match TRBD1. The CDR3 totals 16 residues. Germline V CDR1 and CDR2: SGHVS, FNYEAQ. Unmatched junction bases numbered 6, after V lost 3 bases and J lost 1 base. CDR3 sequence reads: CASSFNPGQGTDTQYF. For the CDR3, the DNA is TGTGCCAGCAGCTTCAATCCGGGACAGGGCACAGATACGCAGTATTTT.